The rows below give T cell receptor beta chains drawn from one sample of a study of CD8 T cells in Susac syndrome. TCRdb re-called the immunoSEQ multiplex PCR reads through MiXCR, storing one row per CDR3 protein. The repertoire consists of roughly 120,000 distinct CDR3 sequences, with around 96% occurring once and the leading ten covering more than 0.075%. Source material: CD4+ T cells from PBMCs. All receptors come from a human donor in good health. CDR3s include the opening cysteine and the closing phenylalanine or tryptophan. The D gene is left open where the match is weak. The size of a clone is reported for some rows only, either as once, few or many, or as a class for expanded clones.

v_gene	d_gene	j_gene	abundance	CDR3aa	CDR3nt
TRBV10-1	TRBD2	TRBJ2-1	.	CASSGSSGANEQFF	TGCGCCAGCAGTGGGTCTAGCGGGGCCAATGAGCAGTTCTTC
TRBV5-4	.	TRBJ2-1	.	CASSSQGTHNEQFF	TGTGCCAGCAGCTCCCAGGGTACCCACAATGAGCAGTTCTTC
TRBV7-2	.	TRBJ2-7	.	CASSPAIDRDSGYEQYF	TGTGCCAGCAGCCCGGCTATAGATCGGGACTCGGGCTACGAGCAGTACTTC
TRBV7-9	.	TRBJ1-5	.	CASSHTRGQPQHF	TGTGCCAGCAGCCACACCAGGGGTCAGCCCCAGCATTTT
TRBV12-3/TRBV12-4	.	TRBJ1-2	.	CASSSHPMQGPLGGYTF	TGTGCCAGCAGTTCCCACCCAATGCAGGGACCTCTCGGTGGCTACACCTTC
TRBV13	TRBD1	TRBJ1-1	once	CASSLDPAGGKLSTEAFF	TGTGCCAGCAGCTTAGACCCAGCAGGGGGCAAATTGAGCACTGAAGCTTTCTTT
TRBV6-2/TRBV6-3	.	TRBJ2-7	.	CASAGRLEQYF	TGTGCCAGCGCAGGACGGCTCGAGCAGTACTTC
TRBV14	TRBD2	TRBJ2-1	once	CASSHGTGLADNEQFF	TGTGCCAGCAGCCATGGTACGGGACTAGCGGACAATGAGCAGTTCTTC
TRBV12-3/TRBV12-4	.	TRBJ1-1	.	CASRSLQGAFF	TGTGCCAGCAGGTCTCTCCAGGGTGCTTTCTTT
TRBV29-1	TRBD1	TRBJ1-1	few	CSVEGQGGTEAFF	TGCAGCGTTGAGGGACAGGGGGGCACTGAAGCTTTCTTT
TRBV6-2/TRBV6-3	.	TRBJ2-2	.	CASSYSMVLGELFF	TGTGCCAGCAGTTACTCGATGGTGCTCGGGGAGCTGTTTTTT
TRBV5-1	.	TRBJ2-5	.	CASSLASGIQETQYF	TGCGCCAGCAGCTTGGCCTCGGGAATCCAAGAGACCCAGTACTTC
TRBV2	.	TRBJ1-5	.	CASSVKGTANNQPQHF	TGTGCCAGCAGTGTTAAAGGGACGGCTAACAATCAGCCCCAGCATTTT
TRBV14	TRBD1	TRBJ1-4	.	CASSSPGQRNEKLFF	TGTGCCAGCAGCTCACCGGGACAGCGTAATGAAAAACTGTTTTTT
TRBV20-1	TRBD1	TRBJ1-1	.	CSARAGGQNTEAFF	TGCAGTGCAAGGGCAGGGGGCCAGAACACTGAAGCTTTCTTT
TRBV29-1	TRBD1	TRBJ1-1	.	CSVARGAIMNTEAFF	TGCAGCGTAGCCAGGGGGGCAATAATGAACACTGAAGCTTTCTTT
TRBV5-1	TRBD1	TRBJ2-2	.	CASSTGTVNTGELFF	TGCGCCAGCAGCACCGGGACAGTAAACACCGGGGAGCTGTTTTTT
TRBV15	.	TRBJ2-5	once	CATSKNTGLQETQYF	TGTGCCACCAGCAAAAATACAGGGTTACAAGAGACCCAGTACTTC
TRBV30	.	TRBJ2-7	.	CAWSVFGGGEQYF	TGTGCCTGGAGTGTCTTTGGGGGCGGCGAGCAGTACTTC
TRBV2	TRBD1	TRBJ2-2	.	CASSGTGGRTGELFF	TGTGCCAGCAGTGGAACAGGGGGCCGTACCGGGGAGCTGTTTTTT
TRBV6-1	TRBD2	TRBJ2-5	.	CASSESGTSEETQYF	TGTGCCAGCAGTGAATCCGGGACTAGCGAAGAGACCCAGTACTTC
TRBV9	TRBD1	TRBJ1-2	.	CASSVQGGNYGYTF	TGTGCCAGCAGCGTGCAGGGGGGTAACTATGGCTACACCTTC
TRBV5-1	.	TRBJ2-3	.	CASSLRAESTDTQYF	TGCGCCAGCAGCTTGCGCGCGGAGAGCACAGATACGCAGTATTTT
TRBV11-2	TRBD1	TRBJ2-2	.	CASSPPGQGTGELFF	TGTGCCAGCAGCCCCCCGGGACAGGGCACCGGGGAGCTGTTTTTT
TRBV30	TRBD2	TRBJ2-3	.	CASSGGRARLHYDTQYF	TGTGCCTCCAGCGGCGGGAGGGCCAGGCTCCACTACGATACGCAGTATTTT
TRBV19	.	TRBJ1-1	.	CASRHGVLNTEAFF	TGTGCCAGTAGGCATGGGGTCCTAAACACTGAAGCTTTCTTT
TRBV20-1	.	TRBJ1-3	once	CSARGAGGNTIYF	TGCAGTGCTAGGGGGGCCGGTGGAAACACCATATATTTT
TRBV5-4	.	TRBJ1-3	once	CASSPGGVAQRNTIYF	TGTGCCAGCAGCCCGGGGGGGGTGGCGCAGCGAAACACCATATATTTT
TRBV18	.	TRBJ1-5	once	CASSPGGQPQHF	TGTGCCAGCTCACCAGGGGGGCAGCCCCAGCATTTT
TRBV18	.	TRBJ1-5	.	CASSPAGNQPQHF	TGTGCCAGCTCACCAGCGGGCAATCAGCCCCAGCATTTT
TRBV30	.	TRBJ1-2	.	CAWGDGLDYGYTF	TGTGCCTGGGGGGATGGATTGGACTATGGCTACACCTTC
TRBV12-3/TRBV12-4	.	TRBJ1-2	.	CASSTGANYGYTF	TGTGCCAGCTCGACAGGAGCTAACTATGGCTACACCTTC
TRBV19	.	TRBJ1-1	.	CASSSLGATVNTEAFF	TGTGCCAGTAGCTCCCTGGGGGCGACGGTGAACACTGAAGCTTTCTTT
TRBV27	TRBD1	TRBJ2-5	once	CASGSGTGGLQETQYF	TGTGCCAGCGGCTCCGGGACAGGGGGTCTCCAAGAGACCCAGTACTTC
TRBV19	TRBD1	TRBJ2-7	.	CASSRRGQGVNEQYF	TGTGCCAGTAGTAGGAGAGGACAGGGAGTGAACGAGCAGTACTTC
TRBV29-1	.	TRBJ2-5	.	CSVSYGEETQYF	TGCAGCGTTTCCTATGGGGAAGAGACCCAGTACTTC
TRBV29-1	.	TRBJ2-7	.	CSARRNTYEQYF	TGCAGCGCGCGACGGAACACCTACGAGCAGTACTTC
TRBV29-1	.	TRBJ1-2	.	CSAWEDGYTF	TGCAGCGCCTGGGAGGATGGCTACACCTTC
TRBV6-2/TRBV6-3	.	TRBJ2-1	.	CASSYPLFAASSYNEQFF	TGTGCCAGCAGTTACCCCCTGTTTGCGGCGAGCTCCTACAATGAGCAGTTCTTC
TRBV14	.	TRBJ1-4	.	CASSRAGPANEKLFF	TGTGCCAGCAGCCGGGCGGGGCCGGCCAATGAAAAACTGTTTTTT
TRBV5-6	TRBD2	TRBJ2-5	.	CASSPAGLQETQYF	TGTGCCAGCAGCCCAGCGGGGCTCCAAGAGACCCAGTACTTC
TRBV5-8	.	TRBJ2-3	.	CASSQQGVSDTQYF	TGTGCCAGCAGCCAACAGGGTGTCAGTGATACGCAGTATTTT
TRBV20-1	.	TRBJ1-1	.	CSASRDPEREAFF	TGCAGTGCTAGCCGGGACCCTGAGAGGGAAGCTTTCTTT
TRBV7-2	.	TRBJ1-3	.	CASTAGTPGNTIYF	TGTGCCAGCACCGCCGGGACGCCTGGAAACACCATATATTTT
TRBV16	.	TRBJ2-3	.	CASSQGPNTQYF	TGTGCCAGCAGCCAAGGCCCGAATACGCAGTATTTT
TRBV5-6	TRBD1	TRBJ2-3	.	CASSPRQGKWTDTQYF	TGTGCCAGCAGCCCAAGACAGGGGAAATGGACAGATACGCAGTATTTT
TRBV4-3	.	TRBJ1-1	.	CASSRGLVNSEAFF	TGCGCCAGCAGCCGAGGGCTCGTGAACAGTGAAGCTTTCTTT
TRBV3-1	TRBD1	TRBJ1-1	few	CASSPTGDTEAFF	TGTGCCAGCAGCCCGACAGGGGACACTGAAGCTTTCTTT